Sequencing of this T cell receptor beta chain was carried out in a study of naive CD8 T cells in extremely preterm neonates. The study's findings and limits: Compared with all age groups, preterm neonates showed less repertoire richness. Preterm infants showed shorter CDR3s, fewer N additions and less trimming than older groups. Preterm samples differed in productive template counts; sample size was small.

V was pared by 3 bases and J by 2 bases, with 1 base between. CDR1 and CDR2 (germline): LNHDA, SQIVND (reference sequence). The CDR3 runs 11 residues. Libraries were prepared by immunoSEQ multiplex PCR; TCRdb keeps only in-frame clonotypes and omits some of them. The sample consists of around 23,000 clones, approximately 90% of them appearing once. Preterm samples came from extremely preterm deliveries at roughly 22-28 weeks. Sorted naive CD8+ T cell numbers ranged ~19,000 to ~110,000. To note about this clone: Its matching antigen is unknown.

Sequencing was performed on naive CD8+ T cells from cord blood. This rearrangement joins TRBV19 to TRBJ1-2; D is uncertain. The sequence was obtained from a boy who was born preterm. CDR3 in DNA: TGTGCCAGTAGTATCAACTATGGCTACACCTTC. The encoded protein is CASSINYGYTF.